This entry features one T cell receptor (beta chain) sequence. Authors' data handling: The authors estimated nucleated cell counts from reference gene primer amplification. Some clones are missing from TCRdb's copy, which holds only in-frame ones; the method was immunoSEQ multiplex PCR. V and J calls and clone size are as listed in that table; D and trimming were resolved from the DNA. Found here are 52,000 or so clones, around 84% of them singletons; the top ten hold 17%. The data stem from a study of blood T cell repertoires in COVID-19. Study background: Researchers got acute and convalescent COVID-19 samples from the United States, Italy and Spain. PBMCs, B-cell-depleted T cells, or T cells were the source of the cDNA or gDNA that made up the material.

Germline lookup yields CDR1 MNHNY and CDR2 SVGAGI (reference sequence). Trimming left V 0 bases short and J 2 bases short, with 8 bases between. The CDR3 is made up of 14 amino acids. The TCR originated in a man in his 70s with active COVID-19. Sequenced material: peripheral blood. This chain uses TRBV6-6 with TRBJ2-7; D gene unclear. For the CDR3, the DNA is TGTGCCAGCAGTTACTCCCAGCGAACCTACGAGCAGTACTTC. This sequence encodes CASSYSQRTYEQYF.